This TCR beta chain was identified during a study of T cells after yellow fever vaccination (dated 2019 in TCRdb). As for the study more broadly: Libraries from fractions with low cell numbers were prepared with the SMART-Seq v4 Ultra Low Input RNA kit. To follow T-cell clones before and after primary and booster YFV17D yellow fever vaccination, bulk TCR alpha and beta repertoires were sequenced over time. Two healthy male donors made up the cohort, one aged 18 to 29 years and the other aged 30 to 40 years. Blood samples were taken at several timepoints before and after primary and secondary immunization, and bulk PBMC replicates and cell subsets were isolated.

Sequencing was carried out with an Illumina NovaSeq 6000. TCR cDNA was synthesized by 5'RACE template switching, through which a universal primer site and unique molecular identifiers were introduced. Priming of cDNA synthesis was performed from both the TCR alpha and TCR beta constant segments. Library amplification involved two PCR steps, and the second step added sample barcodes and sequencing adapters. Sequencing of libraries was done on Illumina HiSeq 2500 (2x100 bp) or NovaSeq (2x150 bp). On the study's bioinformatics: Demultiplexing of reads and collapsing into UMI consensus sequences were performed with MIGEC, and V(D)J alignment was carried out with MiXCR. Vaccine-responding clonotypes were identified with edgeR using replicate PBMC samples, with FDR below 0.01 and a log2 fold change above 5 up to day 15 being required. Each bulk clonotype was labeled CD4 or CD8 based on which sequenced repertoire, CD4 or CD8, contained the clonotype at higher abundance. TCRdb trimmed the raw reads at Q25, called clones with MiXCR and kept productive beta chains. Each entry is one CDR3 protein sequence, shown with its most common DNA and genes. The V and J calls and clone size come from TCRdb's table, not from the authors' own analysis. Here the sample has approximately 330,000 distinct CDR3 sequences; about an eighth occur a single time. The ten largest clones take up around 3% of the sample.

A note on this clonotype: The target of this receptor is not known. No much larger clonotype is one base removed from it; base qualities were not supplied.

Sequences SGHTA (CDR1) and FQGNSA (CDR2) are obtained from the germline V gene. V ends up 0 bases short and J 1 base short, with an unmatched junction base count of 3. The CDR3 starts with the cysteine, ends with the phenylalanine, and has 16 residues. Here the CDR3 DNA is all that survives: 48 bases in frame from base 1. General conclusions and limits of the study: The secondary T-cell response was weaker than the primary response but faster, peaking on day 5 instead of day 15. Most clones expanded after primary vaccination were re-detected after the booster (96% of CD4 and approximately 85% of CD8), suggesting broad memory maintenance. A small share of clonotypes occurred in both CD4 and CD8 compartments, likely arising from convergent recombination. Because abundant contaminating clonotypes from the bulk population could be contained in FACS-sorted repertoires, computational filtering was required. Because the study included only a couple of donors, the extent to which the findings can be generalized is limited.

The treatment or condition label corresponds to: live attenuated yellow fever vaccine strain. PBMCs were isolated from peripheral blood using a standard Ficoll-Paque protocol. Dynabeads CD4 and CD8 positive selection kits were used to isolate the CD4 and CD8 T-cell fractions. TriZol was used to extract RNA from bulk PBMCs, CD4 and CD8 fractions, and dextramer-positive and dextramer-negative fractions. The V and J genes are TRBV7-2 and TRBJ2-3, with TRBD2 matching 8 junction bases. The sequencing here drew on CD4+ T cells sorted from PBMCs, taken 15 days after the yellow fever booster vaccination. This sequence originates from a man in his late teens or twenties who received the YFV17D yellow fever vaccine. The CDR3 here reads CASSLAYGGGTDTQYF. In nucleotides, the sequence is TGTGCCAGCAGCTTAGCCTACGGGGGGGGCACAGATACGCAGTATTTT.